The 16 T cell receptor beta chains below all came from one sample that was sequenced in a study of CD8 T cell repertoires and HIV-1 epitope variants. The table came from immunoSEQ multiplex PCR; TCRdb's copy has only in-frame clones and leaves some out. This table has around 2,500 clones, less than 65% appearing once. Antigens of these TCRs are unknown. Sequenced material: cultured CD8+ T cells derived from PBMCs. Source of these receptors: a male donor with HIV.

This chain uses TRBV7-2 with TRBJ1-5, with D perhaps matching TRBD1 (5 bases). Deletions cut 5 bases from V and 0 bases from J, with 11 bases between. This CDR3 spans 15 amino acids. Germline CDR1 SGHTA, CDR2 FQGNSA. The CDR3 DNA reads as TGTGCCAGCAGCCCAGAGGGGTATAGCAATCAGCCCCAGCATTTT. Its translation: CASSPEGYSNQPQHF.

As DNA, the CDR3 is TGTGCCAGCAGCGGGATAGCGGGGGGAGAAGAGACCCAGTACTTC. Translating gives CASSGIAGGEETQYF. The chain couples TRBV9 to TRBJ2-5; 10 nucleotides align to TRBD2. Germline V gene data show CDR1 as SGDLS and CDR2 as YYNGEE. The CDR3 extends over 15 amino acids. V gave up 3 bases and J gave up 3 bases; unmatched junction bases: 5.

This clone appeared once. This chain connects TRBV14 to TRBJ2-5; 7 bases line up with TRBD1. Germline CDR1 SGHDN, CDR2 FVKESK. V was pared by 4 bases and J by 5 bases, with 4 bases of the junction left unmatched. This CDR3 comprises 13 residues. As DNA, the CDR3 is TGTGCCAGCAGCCGGCAGGGGGAGGAGACCCAGTACTTC. Encoded protein: CASSRQGEETQYF.

The chain has TRBV6-5 and TRBJ2-7; D is undetermined. Germline CDR1 MNHEY, CDR2 SVGAGI. This CDR3 is built from 12 residues. Trimming took off 0 bases at V and 10 bases at J, with 10 bases between the two ends. The CDR3 is CASSYSKTEQYF. Written as DNA, the CDR3 is TGTGCCAGCAGTTACTCGAAGACGGAACAGTACTTC.

This clone has a handful of counts. This chain connects TRBV15 to TRBJ1-6, with D unclear. This CDR3 spans 12 amino acids. Per germline, CDR1 LNHNV and CDR2 YYDKDF (reference sequence). V lost 1 base, J lost 13 bases, and 8 bases lay in between. The CDR3 DNA is TGTGCCACCAGCAGAGGCAGTGCGCCCCTCCACTTT. It encodes CATSRGSAPLHF.

The table lists this clone with a count of one. The J gene is TRBJ1-2, the V gene TRBV6-5; no reliable D call. V was pared by 6 bases and J by 4 bases, with 12 bases between. There are 13 residues in the CDR3. Per germline, CDR1 MNHEY and CDR2 SVGAGI. The CDR3 DNA follows: TGTGCCAGCAGAGGCGAGCTAATCTATGGCTACACCTTC. Residues: CASRGELIYGYTF.

This chain connects TRBV5-6 to TRBJ2-4, with D possibly matching TRBD1 (6 bases). V was shortened by 5 bases and J by 4 bases, with 13 bases between the two germline ends. Germline V gives CDR1 SGHDT, CDR2 YYEEEE. The CDR3 is 14 amino acids. The CDR3 coding sequence is TGTGCCAGCAGGCCACAGGGCCGGAAAAACATTCAGTACTTC. Its protein product is CASRPQGRKNIQYF.

The chain employs TRBV4-2 and TRBJ1-4; D is possibly TRBD1 (5 bases). Germline CDR1 reads LGHNA; CDR2 reads YNFKEQ. The CDR3 runs 13 residues. Trimming cost V 1 base and J 12 bases, with 12 bases left between them. The CDR3 nucleotides are TGTGCCAGCAGCCAAGGATCACAGGAGGAACTGTTTTTT. Its translation is CASSQGSQEELFF.

The chain recombines TRBV13 with TRBJ2-2; D could derive from TRBD1 or TRBD2 (5 bases each). CDR3 length: 15 amino acids. Trimming cost V 1 base and J 5 bases, with 11 bases left between them. Germline loops: CDR1 PRHDT, CDR2 FYEKMQ (reference sequence). The CDR3 coding sequence is TGTGCCAGCAGCTTAGATGAGGGGCCAACCGGGGAGCTGTTTTTT. Its translation: CASSLDEGPTGELFF. Full variable domain (rest looked up from reference TRBV13 and TRBJ2-2): AAGVIQSPRHLIKEKRETATLKCYPIPRHDTVYWYQQGPGQDPQFLISFYEKMQSDKGSIPDRFSAQQFSDYHSELNMSSLELGDSALYFCASSLDEGPTGELFFGEGSRLTVL.

For the CDR3, the DNA is TGTGCCAGCAGGGACTCGGACAGGGGGCAGGGAGATACGCAGTATTTT. It translates to CASRDSDRGQGDTQYF. This chain connects TRBV6-9 to TRBJ2-3; TRBD1 aligns across 11 bases. This CDR3 comprises 16 residues. From germline, CDR1 is MNHGY and CDR2 SVAAGI. Unmatched junction bases numbered 10, after V lost 6 bases and J lost 5 bases.

The gene calls are TRBV27 and TRBJ1-4; tentatively, D is TRBD1 (5 bases). The CDR3 extends over 17 amino acids. Trimming shortened V by 8 bases and J by 3 bases, and 22 bases separated the two germline ends. Per the germline V gene, CDR1 is MNHEY and CDR2 is SMNVEV (reference sequence). In DNA, the CDR3 is TGTGCCAGCGCCTTTAGAGGGTTGGGACGGGCTAATGAAAAACTGTTTTTT. Encoded protein: CASAFRGLGRANEKLFF.

The chain is built from TRBV2 and TRBJ2-1, with D tentatively TRBD1 (6 bases). V was shortened by 0 bases and J by 7 bases, with 13 bases between the two germline ends. The length of the CDR3 is 15 residues. Germline CDR1 SNHLY, CDR2 FYNNEI. The CDR3 nucleotides are TGTGCCAGCAGTGAAGCGCGAGAGGGGGAAAATGAGCAGTTCTTC. Translating it yields CASSEAREGENEQFF.

The chain couples TRBV2 to TRBJ2-7, with 7 nucleotides matching TRBD1. J was trimmed by 0 bases and V by 10 bases; bases with no gene match: 6. The CDR3 has 13 residues. CDR1 and CDR2 (germline): SNHLY, FYNNEI. The CDR3 spells CATSQGDSYEQYF. The CDR3 region has the DNA TGTGCCACCTCGCAGGGGGACTCCTACGAGCAGTACTTC.

The CDR3: CASSPREGGNTEAFF. CDR3 in DNA: TGCGCCAGCAGCCCCCGGGAGGGGGGGAACACTGAAGCTTTCTTT. This chain connects TRBV5-1 to TRBJ1-1; D possibly corresponds to TRBD1 (6 bases). From germline, CDR1 is SGHRS and CDR2 YFSETQ. V lost 4 bases, J lost 1 base, and 14 bases lay in between. The CDR3 is 15 residues long.

This chain's CDR3 is CSVDVKGDYEQYF. The CDR3 nucleotides are TGCAGCGTTGACGTGAAAGGCGACTACGAGCAGTACTTC. V and J are TRBV29-1 and TRBJ2-7; no definite D call. Germline CDR1 SQVTM, CDR2 ANQGSEA. Trimming shortened V by 3 bases and J by 3 bases, and 12 bases separated the two germline ends. The CDR3 sequence is 13 residues long.

The chain has TRBV30 and TRBJ1-4; perhaps TRBD1 as D (6 bases). Germline V gives CDR1 GTSNPN, CDR2 SVGIG (reference sequence). V was trimmed by 3 bases and J by 8 bases, leaving 13 bases between them. The CDR3 is made up of 13 amino acids. The CDR3 coding sequence is TGTGCCTGGAGACCCAACACAGGGGAAAAACTGTTTTTT. Amino acid sequence: CAWRPNTGEKLFF.